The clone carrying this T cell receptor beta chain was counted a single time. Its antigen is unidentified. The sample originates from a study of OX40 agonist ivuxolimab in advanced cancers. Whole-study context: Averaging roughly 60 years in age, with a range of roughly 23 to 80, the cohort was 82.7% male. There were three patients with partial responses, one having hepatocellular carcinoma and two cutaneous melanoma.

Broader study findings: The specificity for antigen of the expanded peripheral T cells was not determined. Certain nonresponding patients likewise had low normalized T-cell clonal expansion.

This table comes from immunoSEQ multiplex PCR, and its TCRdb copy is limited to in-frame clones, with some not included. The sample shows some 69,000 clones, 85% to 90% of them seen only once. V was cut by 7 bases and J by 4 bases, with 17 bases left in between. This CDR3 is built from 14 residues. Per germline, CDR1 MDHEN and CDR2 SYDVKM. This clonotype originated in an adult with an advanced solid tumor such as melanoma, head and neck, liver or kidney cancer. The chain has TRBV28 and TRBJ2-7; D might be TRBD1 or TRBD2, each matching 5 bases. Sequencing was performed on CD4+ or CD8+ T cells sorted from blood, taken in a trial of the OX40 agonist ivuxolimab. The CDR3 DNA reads TGTGCCAGCATCGGGGACCGACTTGAGTACGAGCAGTACTTC. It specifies CASIGDRLEYEQYF.